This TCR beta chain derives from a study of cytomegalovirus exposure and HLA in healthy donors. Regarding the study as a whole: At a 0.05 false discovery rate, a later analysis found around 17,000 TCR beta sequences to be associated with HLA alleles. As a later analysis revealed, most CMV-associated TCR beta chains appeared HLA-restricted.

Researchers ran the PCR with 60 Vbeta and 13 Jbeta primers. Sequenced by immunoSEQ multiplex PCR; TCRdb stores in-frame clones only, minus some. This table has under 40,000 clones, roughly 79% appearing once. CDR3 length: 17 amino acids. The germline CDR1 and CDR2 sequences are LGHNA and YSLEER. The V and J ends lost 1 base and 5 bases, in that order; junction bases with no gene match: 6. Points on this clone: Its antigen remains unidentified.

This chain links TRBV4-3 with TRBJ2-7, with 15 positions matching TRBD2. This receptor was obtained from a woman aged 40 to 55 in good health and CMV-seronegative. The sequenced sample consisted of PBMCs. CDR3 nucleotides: TGCGCCAGCAGCCAAGGAAGATGGACTAGCGGGGGGGACGAGCAGTACTTC. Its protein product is CASSQGRWTSGGDEQYF.